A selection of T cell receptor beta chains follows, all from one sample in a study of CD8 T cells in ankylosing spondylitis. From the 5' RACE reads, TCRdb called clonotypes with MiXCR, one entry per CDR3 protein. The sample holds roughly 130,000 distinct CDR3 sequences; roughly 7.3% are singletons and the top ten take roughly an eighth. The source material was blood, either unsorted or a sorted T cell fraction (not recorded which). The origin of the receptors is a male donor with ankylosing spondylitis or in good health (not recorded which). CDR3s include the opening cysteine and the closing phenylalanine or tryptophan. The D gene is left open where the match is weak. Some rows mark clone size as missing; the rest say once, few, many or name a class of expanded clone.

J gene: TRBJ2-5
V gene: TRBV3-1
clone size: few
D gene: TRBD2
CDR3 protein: CATNSGAETQYF
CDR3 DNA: TGTGCCACCAATAGCGGGGCAGAGACCCAGTACTTC

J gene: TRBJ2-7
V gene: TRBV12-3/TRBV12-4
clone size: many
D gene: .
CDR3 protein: CASSRLQRDEQYF
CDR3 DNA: TGTGCCAGCAGCCGCTTGCAGCGGGACGAGCAGTACTTC

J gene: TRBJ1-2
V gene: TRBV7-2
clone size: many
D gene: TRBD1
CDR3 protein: CASSLGQGGYGYTF
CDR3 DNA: TGTGCCAGCAGCTTAGGACAGGGAGGCTATGGCTACACCTTC

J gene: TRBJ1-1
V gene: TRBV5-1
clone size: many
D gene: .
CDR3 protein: CASSFEWGGGTEAFF
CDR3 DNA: TGCGCCAGCAGCTTTGAATGGGGCGGGGGCACTGAAGCTTTCTTT

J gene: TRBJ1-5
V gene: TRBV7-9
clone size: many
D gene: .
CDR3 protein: CASSLTGAGWPQHF
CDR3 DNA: TGTGCCAGCAGCCTCACCGGGGCTGGGTGGCCCCAGCATTTT

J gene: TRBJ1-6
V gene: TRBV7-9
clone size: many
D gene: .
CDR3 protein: CASSLYEFYNSPLHF
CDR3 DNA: TGTGCCAGCAGCTTATACGAGTTTTATAATTCACCCCTCCACTTT

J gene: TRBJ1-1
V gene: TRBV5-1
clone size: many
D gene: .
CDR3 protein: CASSGAGGANTEAFF
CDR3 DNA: TGCGCCAGCAGCGGGGCGGGGGGGGCAAACACTGAAGCTTTCTTT

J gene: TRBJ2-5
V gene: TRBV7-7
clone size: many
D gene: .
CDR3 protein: CASSLDVAVETQYF
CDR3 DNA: TGTGCCAGCAGCCTGGACGTAGCCGTTGAGACCCAGTACTTC

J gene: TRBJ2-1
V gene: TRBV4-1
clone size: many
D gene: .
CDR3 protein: CASSQDQVAVGYNEQFF
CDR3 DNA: TGCGCCAGCAGCCAAGATCAGGTAGCCGTGGGGTACAATGAGCAGTTCTTC

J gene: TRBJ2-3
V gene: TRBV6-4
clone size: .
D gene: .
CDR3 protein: CASSDYPGPTDTQYF
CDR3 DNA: TGTGCCAGCAGTGACTATCCGGGACCCACAGATACGCAGTATTTT

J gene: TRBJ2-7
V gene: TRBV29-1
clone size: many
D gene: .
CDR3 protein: CSVAGGSSYEQYF
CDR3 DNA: TGCAGCGTTGCCGGGGGTAGCTCCTACGAGCAGTACTTC

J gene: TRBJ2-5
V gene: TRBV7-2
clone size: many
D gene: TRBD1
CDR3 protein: CASSSSGTVETQYF
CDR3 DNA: TGTGCCAGCAGCTCCTCCGGGACAGTCGAGACCCAGTACTTC

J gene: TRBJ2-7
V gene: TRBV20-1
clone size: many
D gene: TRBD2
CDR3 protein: CSAFRGGDTHEQYF
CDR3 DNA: TGCAGTGCGTTTAGGGGAGGGGATACGCACGAGCAGTACTTC

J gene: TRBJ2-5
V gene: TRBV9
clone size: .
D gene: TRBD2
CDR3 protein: CASSVATSGETQYF
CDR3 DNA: TGTGCCAGCAGCGTAGCGACTAGCGGAGAGACCCAGTACTTC

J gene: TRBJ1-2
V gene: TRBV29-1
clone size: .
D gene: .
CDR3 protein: CSVGGGENYGYTF
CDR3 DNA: TGCAGCGTCGGAGGGGGAGAAAACTATGGCTACACCTTC

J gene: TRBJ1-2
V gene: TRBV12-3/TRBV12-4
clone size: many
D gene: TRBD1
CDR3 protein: CASSFRPDRGLYGYTF
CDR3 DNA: TGTGCCAGCAGTTTCCGTCCGGACAGGGGGCTGTATGGCTACACCTTC

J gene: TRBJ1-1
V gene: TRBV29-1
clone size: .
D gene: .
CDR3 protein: CSVEGRANTEAFF
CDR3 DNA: TGCAGCGTGGAGGGAAGGGCGAACACTGAAGCTTTCTTT

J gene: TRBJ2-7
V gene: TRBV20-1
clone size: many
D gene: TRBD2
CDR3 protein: CSATTSGSWTYEQYF
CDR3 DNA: TGCAGTGCTACTACTAGCGGGAGTTGGACCTACGAGCAGTACTTC

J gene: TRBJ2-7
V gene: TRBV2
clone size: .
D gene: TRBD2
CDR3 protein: CASKKGETSAARGYEQYF
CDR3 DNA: TGTGCCAGCAAAAAGGGGGAGACTAGCGCCGCAAGGGGGTACGAGCAGTACTTC

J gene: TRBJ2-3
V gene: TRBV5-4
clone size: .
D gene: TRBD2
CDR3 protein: CASSPAGGADTQYF
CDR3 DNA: TGTGCCAGCAGCCCTGCTGGGGGGGCAGATACGCAGTATTTT

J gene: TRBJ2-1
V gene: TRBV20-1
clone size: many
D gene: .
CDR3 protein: CSARALLSSGHEQFF
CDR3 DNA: TGCAGTGCTAGGGCCCTTTTGTCCAGCGGCCATGAGCAGTTCTTC

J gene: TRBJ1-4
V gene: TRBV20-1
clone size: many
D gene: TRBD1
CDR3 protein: CSARDFGTGALGEKLFF
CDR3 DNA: TGCAGTGCTAGAGATTTCGGGACAGGGGCCCTGGGTGAAAAACTGTTTTTT

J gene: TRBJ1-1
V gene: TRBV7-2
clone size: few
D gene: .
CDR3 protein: CASSLERGTEAFF
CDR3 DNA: TGTGCCAGCAGCTTAGAGCGGGGAACTGAAGCTTTCTTT

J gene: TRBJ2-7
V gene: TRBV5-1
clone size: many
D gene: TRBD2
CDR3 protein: CASSFTSGGPSYEQYF
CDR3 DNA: TGCGCCAGCAGCTTTACTAGCGGGGGCCCCTCCTACGAGCAGTACTTC

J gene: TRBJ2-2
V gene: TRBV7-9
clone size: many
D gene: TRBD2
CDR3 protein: CASSATSGSVGELFF
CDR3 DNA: TGTGCCAGCAGCGCGACTAGCGGGAGTGTCGGGGAGCTGTTTTTT

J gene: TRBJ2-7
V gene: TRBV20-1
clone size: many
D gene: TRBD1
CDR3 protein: CSVPGQGTHEQYF
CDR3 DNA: TGCAGTGTTCCGGGACAGGGTACCCACGAGCAGTACTTC

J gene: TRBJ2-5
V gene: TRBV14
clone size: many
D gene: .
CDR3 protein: CASSQYGRETQYF
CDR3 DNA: TGTGCCAGCAGCCAATACGGGCGGGAGACCCAGTACTTC

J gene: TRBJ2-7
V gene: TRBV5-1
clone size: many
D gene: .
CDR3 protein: CASSTGQPGTYEQYF
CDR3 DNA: TGCGCCAGCAGTACGGGACAACCTGGAACCTACGAGCAGTACTTC

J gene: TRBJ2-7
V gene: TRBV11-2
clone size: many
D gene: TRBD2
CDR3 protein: CASSRIGTSGMSRNEQYF
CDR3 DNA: TGTGCCAGCAGCCGGATTGGGACTAGCGGGATGTCTAGGAACGAGCAGTACTTC

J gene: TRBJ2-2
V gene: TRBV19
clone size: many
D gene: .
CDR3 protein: CASSILDRGELFF
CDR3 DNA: TGTGCCAGTAGTATCTTGGATCGCGGGGAGCTGTTTTTT

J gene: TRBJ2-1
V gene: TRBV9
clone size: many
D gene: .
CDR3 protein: CASSVVAGPYNEQFF
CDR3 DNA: TGTGCCAGCAGCGTAGTCGCCGGTCCCTACAATGAGCAGTTCTTC

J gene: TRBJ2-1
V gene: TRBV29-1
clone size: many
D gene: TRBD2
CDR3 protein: CSVVKRAGEGNEQFF
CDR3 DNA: TGCAGCGTTGTAAAAAGAGCGGGAGAGGGCAATGAGCAGTTCTTC

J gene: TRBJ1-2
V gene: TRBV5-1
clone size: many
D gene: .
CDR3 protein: CASGPQTEVYGYTF
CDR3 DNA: TGCGCCAGCGGCCCCCAGACAGAAGTCTATGGCTACACCTTC

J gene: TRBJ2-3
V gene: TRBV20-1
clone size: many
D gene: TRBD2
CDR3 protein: CSARSAGLAAEASTDTQYF
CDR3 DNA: TGCAGTGCTAGATCGGCGGGACTAGCGGCCGAAGCTAGCACAGATACGCAGTATTTT

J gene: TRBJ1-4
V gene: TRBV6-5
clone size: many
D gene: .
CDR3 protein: CASSYSGNGAEKLFF
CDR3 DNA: TGTGCCAGCAGTTACTCGGGCAATGGAGCCGAAAAACTGTTTTTT

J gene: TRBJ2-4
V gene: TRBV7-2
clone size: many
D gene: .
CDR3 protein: CASSRTVGNIQYF
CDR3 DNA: TGTGCCAGCAGCCGGACAGTTGGAAACATTCAGTACTTC

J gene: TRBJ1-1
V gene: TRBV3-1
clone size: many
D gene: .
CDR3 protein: CASSPLGGNTEAFF
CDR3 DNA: TGTGCCAGCAGCCCATTGGGGGGGAACACTGAAGCTTTCTTT

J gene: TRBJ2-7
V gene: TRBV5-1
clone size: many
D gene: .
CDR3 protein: CASSLALGAYEQYF
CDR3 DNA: TGCGCCAGCAGCTTGGCCCTGGGAGCCTACGAGCAGTACTTC

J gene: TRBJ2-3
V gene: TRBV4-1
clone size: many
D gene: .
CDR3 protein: CASSHPGTDTQYF
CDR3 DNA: TGCGCCAGCAGCCATCCTGGCACAGATACGCAGTATTTT

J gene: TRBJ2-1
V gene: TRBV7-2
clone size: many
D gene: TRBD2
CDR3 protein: CASSLKRETEQFF
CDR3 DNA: TGTGCCAGCAGCTTGAAGCGGGAGACTGAGCAGTTCTTC

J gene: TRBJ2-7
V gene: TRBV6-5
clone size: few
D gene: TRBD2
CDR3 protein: CASSYDGAGNSYEQYF
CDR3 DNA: TGTGCCAGCAGTTACGACGGAGCGGGAAACTCCTACGAGCAGTACTTC

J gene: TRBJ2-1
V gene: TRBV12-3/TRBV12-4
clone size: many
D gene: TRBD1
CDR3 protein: CASSGGTGAWTNEQFF
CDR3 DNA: TGTGCCAGCAGTGGGGGGACAGGGGCCTGGACCAATGAGCAGTTCTTC

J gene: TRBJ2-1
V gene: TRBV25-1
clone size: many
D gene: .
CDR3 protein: CASSAQGRGKSYNEQFF
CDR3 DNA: TGTGCCAGCAGTGCCCAGGGGCGGGGGAAGAGCTACAATGAGCAGTTCTTC

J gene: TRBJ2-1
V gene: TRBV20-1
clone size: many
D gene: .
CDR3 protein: CALRTPGNEQFF
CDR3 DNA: TGCGCCCTTCGGACCCCAGGCAATGAGCAGTTCTTC